What follows describes a single T cell receptor (beta chain). What this receptor recognizes is not known. The data belong to a study of human CD8 memory T cell subsets (dated by TCRdb to 2019 to 2021). With respect to the entire study: TCRbeta repertoires of stem-like (TSTEM), progenitor exhausted-like (TPEX) and effector memory CD8+ T cell subsets were compared to assess their clonal relationships. TCRbeta repertoires were obtained from six or seven donors, each contributing TSTEM, TPEX and effector memory subsets.

Instrument used: NextSeq 550. A Human TCR Profiling Kit was used to prepare UMI-labeled 5' RACE TCRbeta libraries. Every TCRbeta library was prepared in parallel, with the same number of PCR cycles used for all of the libraries. The authors' pipeline ran thus. Between about 2,800 and 18,000 functional CDR3beta clonotypes were contained in each TCRbeta library. MIGEC 1.2.9 was used for UMI extraction and consensus assembly, with at least three reads per UMI being required. MiXCR 3.0.3 was used to extract the in-frame CDR3beta repertoires. After each sample was downsampled to 42,000 randomly selected UMIs, diversity metrics were computed in VDJtools 1.2.1. Repertoire overlap metrics D, R and F2 were calculated in VDJtools for the top 3,000 clones of each sample pair. Once TCRdb had reprocessed the reads, it stored one entry per CDR3 protein sequence and supplied no DNA. For this entry, the V and J calls and clone size follow TCRdb and not the study's own pipeline. The sample table holds about 9,200 distinct CDR3 sequences. 15% to 25% of the sample lies in the top ten.

Looking up the germline V gene (reference sequence) yields CDR1 SEHNR and CDR2 FQNEAQ. The CDR3 measures 12 amino acids from cysteine to phenylalanine. A DNA sequence was not provided. Progenitor exhausted-like memory CD8+ T cells (TPEX) were defined as CCR7+ PD-1+ TIGIT+ early differentiated memory cells with dysfunctional, exhausted-like traits. Density gradient separation was used to isolate peripheral blood mononuclear cells from healthy donor buffy coats. In the study, total CD8+ T cells were enriched by negative magnetic separation with EasySep or MojoSort CD8+ T cell isolation kits. An RNeasy Mini Kit was used to extract total RNA from duplicate vials of roughly 160,000 sorted CD8+ T cells per subset. The PBMCs were used fresh or after being cryopreserved in fetal bovine serum with 10% DMSO. Fluorescence-activated cell sorting on a FACSAria III was used to sort CD8+ T cell subsets to purity.

What the work shows at the level of the full study, not this receptor alone: Only TCRbeta chains were sequenced, and the repertoire comparisons were based on roughly 6 donors and tested using paired t-tests with Bonferroni correction. Chao1 estimates suggested greater repertoire diversity in TSTEM than in TPEX subsets, potentially reflecting a broader range of specificities. Although both stem-like subsets shared clonotypes with effector memory cells, the overlap between TSTEM and TPEX repertoires was minimal, suggesting distinct antigen spectra for the TSTEM and TPEX subsets. Similarly high normalized Shannon-Wiener diversity was shown by TSTEM and TPEX subsets, whereas comparatively lower diversity was seen in effector memory subsets.

This chain joins TRBV7-9 to TRBJ2-7. The source of this sequence is a human donor in good health. Input material: CD8+ T cells from PBMCs. The CDR3 is CASSYQSDEQYF.